The rows below give T cell receptor beta chains drawn from one sample of a study of Graves' ophthalmopathy and Graves' hyperthyroidism. TCRdb re-called the multiplex PCR reads with MiXCR, one entry per CDR3 protein. The sample consists of about 400,000 distinct CDR3 sequences, 15% of them appearing once. Sequenced: peripheral blood. All receptors derive from a young woman with stable Graves' hyperthyroidism. Both conserved end residues are part of each CDR3. D genes are given only for firm matches. Clone size, where shown, is once, few, many, or a class for clones that have expanded.

d_gene	len	abundance	v_gene	j_gene	CDR3aa	CDR3nt
TRBD2	16	few	TRBV20-1	TRBJ2-7	CSARDLRLAGAREQYF	TGCAGTGCTAGAGATCTCAGGCTAGCGGGGGCTAGGGAGCAGTACTTC
TRBD1	21	few	TRBV11-2	TRBJ2-4	CASSPSFPGQGGSGAKNIQYF	TGTGCCAGCAGCCCGTCCTTTCCGGGACAGGGAGGATCGGGAGCCAAAAACATTCAGTACTTC
-	16	many	TRBV19	TRBJ1-1	CASSLGTGWRGCQAFF	TGTGCCAGTAGTCTCGGGACGGGGTGGAGGGGATGTCAAGCTTTCTTT
-	14	many	TRBV25-1	TRBJ2-7	CASSAQGLMAEQYF	TGTGCCAGCAGTGCTCAGGGTCTAATGGCCGAGCAGTACTTC
TRBD1	14	few	TRBV5-1	TRBJ1-1	CASRSGQLNTEAFF	TGCGCCAGCAGGTCGGGACAGTTGAACACTGAAGCTTTCTTT
TRBD2	19	many	TRBV7-2	TRBJ2-3	CASSFRASIGGGSSDTQYF	TGTGCCAGCAGCTTTCGGGCTTCAATCGGCGGGGGAAGTTCAGATACGCAGTATTTT
-	14	few	TRBV5-1	TRBJ2-7	CASSPRPGNYEQYF	TGCGCCAGCAGCCCTCGGCCAGGGAATTACGAGCAGTACTTC
-	13	many	TRBV27	TRBJ1-1	CASSLSQGTEAFF	TGTGCCAGCAGTTTATCGCAGGGGACTGAAGCTTTCTTT
-	13	-	TRBV2	TRBJ1-2	CASSSGWGGGYTF	TGTGCCAGCTCAAGTGGTTGGGGTGGCGGCTACACCTTC
-	14	few	TRBV29-1	TRBJ1-2	CSVTGGAFDYGYTF	TGCAGCGTGACCGGGGGGGCTTTTGACTATGGCTACACCTTC
-	11	once	TRBV12-3/TRBV12-4	TRBJ1-5	CASSLGGTQHF	TGTGCCAGCAGTTTAGGTGGGACCCAGCATTTT
TRBD1	15	many	TRBV27	TRBJ2-7	CASSSPGQGSYEQYF	TGTGCCAGCAGCTCACCGGGACAGGGCTCCTACGAGCAGTACTTC
TRBD1	16	many	TRBV12-5	TRBJ1-5	CASGLRQGNSNQPQHF	TGTGCTAGTGGTTTGAGACAGGGGAATAGCAATCAGCCCCAGCATTTT
TRBD1	14	many	TRBV19	TRBJ1-2	CASSPNRDSYGYTF	TGTGCCAGTAGTCCGAACCGGGACAGTTATGGCTACACCTTC
-	12	many	TRBV5-1	TRBJ1-2	CASSALKSGYTF	TGCGCCAGCAGCGCACTTAAGAGTGGCTACACCTTC
-	12	-	TRBV11-2	TRBJ1-1	CASTADYTDAFF	TGTGCCAGCACCGCGGACTACACTGATGCTTTCTTT
-	13	many	TRBV27	TRBJ2-7	CASSLRGSYEQYF	TGTGCCAGCAGTTTGAGGGGCTCCTACGAGCAGTACTTC
-	14	few	TRBV12-3/TRBV12-4	TRBJ2-3	CASSLVKSTDTQYF	TGTGCCAGCAGTTTAGTTAAAAGCACAGATACGCAGTATTTT
TRBD1	13	many	TRBV20-1	TRBJ2-2	CSARADRFGELFF	TGCAGTGCTAGAGCGGACAGGTTCGGGGAGCTGTTTTTT
-	13	many	TRBV6-1	TRBJ1-5	CASRQTESQPQHF	TGTGCCAGCAGACAGACAGAGAGTCAGCCCCAGCATTTT
-	13	many	TRBV6-1	TRBJ1-1	CASREGGNTEAFF	TGTGCCAGCAGGGAGGGGGGGAACACTGAAGCTTTCTTT
-	15	many	TRBV12-5	TRBJ2-7	CASGLVIRSTYEQYF	TGTGCTAGTGGTTTGGTAATACGTAGTACCTACGAGCAGTACTTC
TRBD1	15	-	TRBV19	TRBJ1-1	CASSALGTGGFWAFF	TGTGCCAGTAGTGCGCTGGGGACAGGGGGCTTCTGGGCTTTCTTT
-	13	many	TRBV6-5	TRBJ2-7	CASSLGMAYEQYF	TGTGCCAGCAGTTTGGGGATGGCCTACGAGCAGTACTTC
-	12	-	TRBV11-2	TRBJ1-6	CASSSPGLALHF	TGTGCCAGCAGCTCGCCAGGGTTGGCCCTCCACTTT